This T cell receptor beta chain emerged from a study of T cells in Graves' hyperthyroidism and ophthalmopathy. This clonotype was detected ten times or more. Its cognate antigen is unknown. The J segment lost 6 bases and the V segment lost 2 bases, leaving 13 bases of the junction unmatched. The CDR3 has 18 residues. Germline V gene sequence: CDR1 SGHRS, CDR2 YFSETQ. General study points: Most thyroid clonotypes that were expanded above 0.001 also turned up in blood.

Template material for amplifying TCR beta CDR3 regions consisted of RNA transcripts. The HTBI set primed first-round TCR CDR3 RT-PCR. TCRdb analysed the multiplex PCR reads with MiXCR anew, one entry per CDR3 protein. The sample has around 290,000 distinct CDR3 sequences; around 13% are singletons. Fresh peripheral blood, approximately 9.6 ml, yielded the PBMCs. The clonotype was recovered from a woman between 40 and 55 years old with Graves' hyperthyroidism. The rearrangement links TRBV5-1 to TRBJ2-7; 14 bases fit TRBD2. The source material was blood. Here the CDR3 DNA reads TGCGCCAGCAGCTTCTCGCCGGGACTAGCGGGAGTTGTAAGCGAGCAGTACTTC. Its translation is CASSFSPGLAGVVSEQYF.